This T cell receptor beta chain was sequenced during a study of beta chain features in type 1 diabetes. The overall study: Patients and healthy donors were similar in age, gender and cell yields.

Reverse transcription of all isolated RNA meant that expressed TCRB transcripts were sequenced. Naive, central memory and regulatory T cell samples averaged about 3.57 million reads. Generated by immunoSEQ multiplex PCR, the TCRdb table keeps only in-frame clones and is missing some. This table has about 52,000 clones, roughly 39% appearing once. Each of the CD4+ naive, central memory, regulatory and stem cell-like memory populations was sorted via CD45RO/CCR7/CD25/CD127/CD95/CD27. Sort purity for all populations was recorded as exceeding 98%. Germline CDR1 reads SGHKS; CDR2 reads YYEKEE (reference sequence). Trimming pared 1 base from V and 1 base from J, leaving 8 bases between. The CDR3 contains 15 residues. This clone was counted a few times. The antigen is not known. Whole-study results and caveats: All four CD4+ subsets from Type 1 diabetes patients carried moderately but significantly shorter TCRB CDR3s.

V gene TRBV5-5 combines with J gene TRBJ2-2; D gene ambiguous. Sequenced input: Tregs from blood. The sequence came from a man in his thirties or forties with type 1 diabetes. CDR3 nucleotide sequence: TGTGCCAGCAGCTTGTCACTGCAGAACACCGGGGAGCTGTTTTTT. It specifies CASSLSLQNTGELFF.